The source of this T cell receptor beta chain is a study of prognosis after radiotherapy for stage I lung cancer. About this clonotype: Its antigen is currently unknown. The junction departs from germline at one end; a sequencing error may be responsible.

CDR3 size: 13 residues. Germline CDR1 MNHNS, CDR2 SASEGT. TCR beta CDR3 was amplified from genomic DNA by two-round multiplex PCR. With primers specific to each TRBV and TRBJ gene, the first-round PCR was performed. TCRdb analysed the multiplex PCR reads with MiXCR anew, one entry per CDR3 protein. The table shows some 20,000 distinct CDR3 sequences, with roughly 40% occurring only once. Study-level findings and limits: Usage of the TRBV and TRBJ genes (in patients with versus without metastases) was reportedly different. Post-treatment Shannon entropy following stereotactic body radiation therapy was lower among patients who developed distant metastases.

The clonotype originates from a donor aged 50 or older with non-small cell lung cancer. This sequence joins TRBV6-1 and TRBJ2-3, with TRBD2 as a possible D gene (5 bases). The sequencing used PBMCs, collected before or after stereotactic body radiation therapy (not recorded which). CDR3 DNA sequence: TGTGGCAGCGGCTTTCCCGGCACAGATACGAAGTATTTT. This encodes CGSGFPGTDTKYF.